This TCR beta chain derives from a study of shared clonotypes between healthy human individuals. This CDR3 region has 15 residues. CDR1 is SGHRS and CDR2 is YFSETQ in the germline V gene. Trimming took 4 bases from V and 1 from J; bases not matched to a gene: 6. The CD4+ fraction was divided into a CD45RA+ naive subset and a CD45RA-negative memory subset. Study-level points and caveats: With several donors compared, roughly 5% of naive CD4 clonotypes were shared.

Measured with immunoSEQ multiplex PCR; TCRdb has only the in-frame clones, and not every one. The data contain 2.3 million or so clones, 90% to 95% of them singletons. Worth noting for this clone: Its specificity is unknown.

The material sequenced was naive CD4+ T cells from PBMCs. Subset: CD45RA+ positively selected. The chain links TRBV5-1 to TRBJ2-5; 8 nucleotides line up with TRBD2. The TCR comes from a man younger than 35 in good health. Some clones in this sample may be carry-over from other donors' samples. CDR3 loop: CASSGGSGSQETQYF. The CDR3 DNA sequence: TGCGCCAGCAGCGGAGGAAGCGGGAGCCAAGAGACCCAGTACTTC.